This T cell receptor beta chain was identified during a study of immune evolution from preneoplasia to lung adenocarcinoma. Study-wide results and limits: Later-stage lesions appeared to have more T cells, more diversity, less clonality. Normal lung had the highest top T cell clone frequencies.

Assay used: immunoSEQ multiplex PCR; TCRdb lists only in-frame clones, some missing. The repertoire has over 6,500 clones, 70% to 90% of them found once; the top ten carry 7.2%. Germline CDR1 reads MGHRA; CDR2 reads YSYEKL. The J segment lost 4 bases and the V segment lost 4 bases, leaving 9 bases of the junction unmatched. This CDR3 is built from 16 residues. Patients had resection in Japan or China between the mid-2010s and the late 2010s. Each case's diagnosis was confirmed by two pathologists on H&E. Worth noting for this clone: Its target is unknown.

Sequenced sample: FFPE adjacent normal lung tissue. The TCR was taken from a person in their 70s with lung adenocarcinoma. The V call is TRBV4-1, the J call TRBJ2-3, with 9 bases lining up with TRBD1. The CDR3 DNA is TGCGCCAGCAGCCCCCGGGACAGGGCCGATGCAGATACGCAGTATTTT. Translated: CASSPRDRADADTQYF.